This entry lists 21 T cell receptor beta chains sequenced from one sample in a study of T cells in Graves' hyperthyroidism and ophthalmopathy. Regions amplified from RNA transcripts were the TCR beta CDR3 regions. HTBI primers were used for first-round RT-PCR of the TCR CDR3. In TCRdb, the multiplex PCR reads were re-called with MiXCR into one record per CDR3 protein. Found here are some 490,000 distinct CDR3 sequences, under 25% of them singletons; the top ten hold under 55%. Sequencing was performed on blood. These TCRs come from a woman aged 70-85 years with Graves' ophthalmopathy.

This clonotype appeared a few times. The V call is TRBV6-1, the J call TRBJ1-6; 10 nucleotides agree with TRBD1. The CDR3 runs 15 residues. From germline, CDR1 is MNHNS and CDR2 SASEGT. The ends lost 6 bases at V and 9 bases at J; junction bases unmatched: 8. This CDR3 reads CASRPTGQGFSPLHF. CDR3 sequence (DNA): TGTGCCAGCAGGCCTACGGGACAGGGGTTTTCACCCCTCCACTTT.

This clonotype was detected a few times. The rearrangement links TRBV7-9 to TRBJ2-2, with 10 positions matching TRBD2. The CDR3 runs to 17 residues. In germline, CDR1 is SEHNR, CDR2 FQNEAQ (reference sequence). J gave up 2 bases and V 4 bases, and 7 bases lay outside the gene matches. The CDR3 here is CASSSQREGRNTGELFF. The CDR3 nucleotides read TGTGCCAGCAGCTCCCAGCGGGAGGGCCGTAACACCGGGGAGCTGTTTTTT.

This clonotype turned up a few times. V usage is TRBV10-3 and J usage is TRBJ1-2, with D hard to call. The CDR3 spans 13 residues. Trimming took 10 bases from V and 0 from J, leaving 12 bases between them. The V gene's germline CDR1 is ENHRY and CDR2 SYGVKD. CDR3 amino acids: CATTSKPNYGYTF. Here the CDR3 DNA reads TGTGCCACCACTTCGAAGCCTAACTATGGCTACACCTTC.

This clonotype showed up many times. The chain carries TRBV7-2 and TRBJ2-3, with D possibly being TRBD2 (5 bases). Germline V gene data show CDR1 as SGHTA and CDR2 as FQGNSA. The CDR3 runs to 14 residues. The V end lost 5 bases, the J end lost 2 bases, and 11 bases lay between the germline ends. CDR3 bases: TGTGCCAGCAGCCATCGGACTTCCACAGATACGCAGTATTTT. Residues: CASSHRTSTDTQYF.

This clonotype was seen a handful of times. The genes are TRBV7-9 and TRBJ1-2; D unresolved. Germline V lookup: CDR1 SEHNR, CDR2 FQNEAQ (reference sequence). CDR3 length equals 14 residues. V lost 5 bases, J lost 6 bases, and 16 bases lay in between. The CDR3 sequence: CASSPQSERDGYTF. In nucleotides, the CDR3 is TGTGCCAGCAGCCCCCAAAGTGAGAGGGATGGCTACACCTTC.

The CDR3 DNA follows: TGTGCCAGCAGTTTAAAACGGACCGCAAAAGCTTTCTTT. Translation: CASSLKRTAKAFF. The chain links TRBV12-3 or TRBV12-4 to TRBJ1-1; D gene ambiguous. The CDR3 has 13 residues. Trimming took off 2 bases at V and 9 bases at J, with 13 bases between the two ends.

In this sample, this clonotype turned up many times. The chain uses TRBV11-2 and TRBJ2-1; 8 positions agree with TRBD1. CDR3 length: 15 amino acids. CDR1 is SGHAT, CDR2 FQNNGV, per germline. The V segment lost 3 bases and the J segment 5 bases; nucleotides outside the gene matches: 6. The CDR3 DNA reads TGTGCCAGCAGCTTTACCGGGACAGGACACAATGAGCAGTTCTTC. Its translation: CASSFTGTGHNEQFF.

The chain carries TRBV5-8 and TRBJ2-5, with D possibly called TRBD1 or TRBD2 (6 bases each). Germline CDR1 SGHTS, CDR2 YDEGEE. CDR3 length: 16 amino acids. Trimming took off 0 bases at V and 2 bases at J, with 14 bases between the two ends. This CDR3 is CASSLVRGTFQETQYF. The CDR3 nucleotides read TGTGCCAGCAGCTTGGTTAGGGGGACTTTTCAAGAGACCCAGTACTTC.

The sample holds a few counts of this clonotype. The V and J genes are TRBV4-1 and TRBJ1-2, with D tentatively TRBD1 (5 bases). Germline loops: CDR1 MGHRA, CDR2 YSYEKL. The CDR3 covers 16 residues. Trimming removed 1 base from V and 0 bases from J, with 12 bases in between. CDR3 protein: CASSQGGAGTNYGYTF. In DNA form, the CDR3 reads TGCGCCAGCAGCCAAGGAGGGGCCGGTACTAACTATGGCTACACCTTC.

In this sample, this clonotype turned up a few times. V is TRBV10-3 and J is TRBJ1-2; D is ambiguous. CDR3 size: 14 residues. Per the germline V gene, CDR1 is ENHRY and CDR2 is SYGVKD. Deletions cut 3 bases from V and 8 bases from J, with 16 bases between. The CDR3 region is CAISDDAAFQGYTF. The CDR3 DNA follows: TGTGCCATCAGTGATGATGCGGCGTTTCAAGGCTACACCTTC.

V and J are TRBV6-1 and TRBJ2-1, with TRBD1 identical over 8 bases. This CDR3 is 13 amino acids long. With V trimmed by 4 bases and J by 7 bases, 3 bases remained unmatched. Germline CDR1 reads MNHNS; CDR2 reads SASEGT. CDR3 coding DNA: TGTGCCAGCAGTGTCCAGGGGGCGAATGAGCAGTTCTTC. This gives the protein CASSVQGANEQFF.

A single count supports this clonotype. The rearrangement joins TRBV5-1 to TRBJ2-7; 10 nucleotides agree with TRBD2. After removal of 0 bases from V and 3 bases from J, the junction contained 12 bases not matched to a gene. CDR1 SGHRS and CDR2 YFSETQ come from the germline V gene. This CDR3 region has 18 residues. CDR3 sequence reads: CASSLEGRTGTSVYEQYF. The DNA of the CDR3 is TGCGCCAGCAGCTTGGAGGGCAGAACCGGGACTAGCGTCTACGAGCAGTACTTC. Together with reference TRBV5-1 and TRBJ2-7, the CDR3 gives the full variable domain: KAGVTQTPRYLIKTRGQQVTLSCSPISGHRSVSWYQQTPGQGLQFLFEYFSETQRNKGNFPGRFSGRQFSNSRSEMNVSTLELGDSALYLCASSLEGRTGTSVYEQYFGPGTRLTVT.

The V and J genes are TRBV6-6 and TRBJ1-6; no definite D call. The CDR3 spans 19 residues. With 2 bases removed from V and 0 bases from J, the gap between germline ends came to 17 bases. Germline lookup yields CDR1 MNHNY and CDR2 SVGAGI (reference sequence). The CDR3 protein is CASSYRVARASSYNSPLHF. CDR3 nucleotide sequence: TGTGCCAGCAGTTACCGGGTCGCGCGCGCTAGCTCCTATAATTCACCCCTCCACTTT.

This clonotype was detected many times. The chain recombines TRBV2 with TRBJ2-2; 11 positions match TRBD2. The V and J ends lost 5 bases and 4 bases, in that order; junction bases with no gene match: 6. The CDR3 has 16 residues. Looked up from germline, CDR1 is SNHLY and CDR2 is FYNNEI. CDR3 loop: CASSLAGTSGTGELFF. In DNA, the CDR3 is TGTGCCAGCAGTTTGGCCGGGACTAGCGGCACCGGGGAGCTGTTTTTT.

This clonotype has only a few counts. The chain carries TRBV24-1 and TRBJ2-5, with TRBD2 identical over 7 bases. Germline V gene data show CDR1 as KGHDR and CDR2 as SFDVKD. This CDR3 spans 16 amino acids. Losses at the gene ends were 4 bases for V and 1 base for J; bases not matched to a gene: 8. CDR3 coding DNA: TGTGCCACCAGTGACTGGACTAGGAGGGCCCAAGAGACCCAGTACTTC. Translation gives CATSDWTRRAQETQYF.

This clonotype was found many times. The J gene is TRBJ2-7, the V gene TRBV6-1, with TRBD2 matching 9 bases. Germline V gene lookup returns CDR1 MNHNS and CDR2 SASEGT. V dropped 6 bases and J dropped 3; count of bases not matched to a gene: 6. The CDR3 loop spans 14 amino acids. CDR3 in DNA: TGTGCCAGCAGGATAGCGGGAGCGAGCTACGAGCAGTACTTC. It specifies CASRIAGASYEQYF.

The chain's CDR3 is CASSSYHQETQYF. In DNA form, the CDR3 reads TGCGCCAGCAGCTCATACCACCAAGAGACCCAGTACTTC. The chain combines TRBV5-1 with TRBJ2-5; D remains unclear. The CDR3 length is 13 residues. V was pared by 3 bases and J by 0 bases, with 6 bases between. CDR1 and CDR2 from the germline V gene are SGHRS and YFSETQ.

This clonotype was picked up one time. This may come from a read error, since a much larger clone is one base off. V and J are TRBV30 and TRBJ1-4; D is undetermined. CDR3 length: 13 amino acids. Germline V gene lookup returns CDR1 GTSNPN and CDR2 SVGIG (reference sequence). Trimming removed 3 bases from V and 12 bases from J, with 17 bases in between. CDR3 sequence: CAWRDDGPGELFF. The CDR3 DNA follows: TGTGCCTGGAGGGATGACGGACCGGGAGAACTGTTTTTT.

V is TRBV2 and J is TRBJ2-5, with 10 positions matching TRBD2. This CDR3 region has 15 residues. Germline V gene lookup returns CDR1 SNHLY and CDR2 FYNNEI. The J segment lost 5 bases and the V segment lost 4 bases, leaving 7 bases of the junction unmatched. This CDR3 reads CASSVPSGSLETQYF. The CDR3 region has the DNA TGTGCCAGCAGTGTCCCTAGCGGGAGCCTCGAGACCCAGTACTTC. Full variable domain (rest looked up from reference TRBV2 and TRBJ2-5): EPEVTQTPSHQVTQMGQEVILRCVPISNHLYFYWYRQILGQKVEFLVSFYNNEISEKSEIFDDQFSVERPDGSNFTLKIRSTKLEDSAMYFCASSVPSGSLETQYFGPGTRLLVL.

Only a few counts were recorded for this clonotype. The V call is TRBV7-9, the J call TRBJ2-2; D could derive from TRBD1 or TRBD2 (5 bases each). CDR1 is SEHNR, CDR2 FQNEAQ, per germline (reference sequence). Deletions cut 3 bases from V and 5 bases from J, with 25 bases between. The CDR3 spans 19 residues. For the CDR3, the DNA is TGTGCCAGCAGCTTCGCGGGCCTCGGAGCTCCAGGGATGACCGGGGAGCTGTTTTTT. Protein: CASSFAGLGAPGMTGELFF.

This clonotype has more than one count but fewer than ten. V and J are TRBV3-1 and TRBJ1-4; tentative D call: TRBD1 (6 bases). The CDR3 spans 14 residues. Per the germline V gene, CDR1 is LGHDT and CDR2 is YNNKEL (reference sequence). V shed 0 bases and J shed 7 bases, with 9 bases lying between them. The DNA for the CDR3 is TGTGCCAGCAGCCAAGACGGGGGGCTTGAAAAACTGTTTTTT. Protein sequence: CASSQDGGLEKLFF.